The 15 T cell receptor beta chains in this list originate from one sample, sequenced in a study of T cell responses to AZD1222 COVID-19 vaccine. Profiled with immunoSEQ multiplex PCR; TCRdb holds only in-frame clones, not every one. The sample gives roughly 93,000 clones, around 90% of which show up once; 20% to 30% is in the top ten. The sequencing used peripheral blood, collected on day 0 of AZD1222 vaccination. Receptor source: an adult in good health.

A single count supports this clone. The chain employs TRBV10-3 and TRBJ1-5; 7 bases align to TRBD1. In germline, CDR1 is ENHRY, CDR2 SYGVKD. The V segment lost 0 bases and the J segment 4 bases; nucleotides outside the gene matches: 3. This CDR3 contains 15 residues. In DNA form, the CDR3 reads TGTGCCATCAGTGAGTCTGAACAGGGGAATCAGCCCCAGCATTTT. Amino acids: CAISESEQGNQPQHF.

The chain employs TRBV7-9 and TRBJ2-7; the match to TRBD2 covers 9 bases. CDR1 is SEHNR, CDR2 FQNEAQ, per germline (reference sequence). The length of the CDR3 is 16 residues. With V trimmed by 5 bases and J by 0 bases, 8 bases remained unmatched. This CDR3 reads CASSPMGSGSSYEQYF. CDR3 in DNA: TGTGCCAGCAGCCCGATGGGTAGCGGGAGCTCCTACGAGCAGTACTTC.

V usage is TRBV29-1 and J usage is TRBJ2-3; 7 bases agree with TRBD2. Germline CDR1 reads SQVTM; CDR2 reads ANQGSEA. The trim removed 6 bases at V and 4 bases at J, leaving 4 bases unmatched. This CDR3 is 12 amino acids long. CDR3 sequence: CSVGLAADTQYF. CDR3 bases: TGCAGCGTGGGTCTAGCGGCAGATACGCAGTATTTT.

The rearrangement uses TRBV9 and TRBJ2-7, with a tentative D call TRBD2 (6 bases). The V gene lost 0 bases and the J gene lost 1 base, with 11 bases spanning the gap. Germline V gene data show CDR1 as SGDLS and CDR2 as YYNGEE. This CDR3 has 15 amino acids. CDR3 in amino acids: CASSVEPGASYEQYF. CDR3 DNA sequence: TGTGCCAGCAGCGTAGAGCCGGGAGCTTCCTACGAGCAGTACTTC.

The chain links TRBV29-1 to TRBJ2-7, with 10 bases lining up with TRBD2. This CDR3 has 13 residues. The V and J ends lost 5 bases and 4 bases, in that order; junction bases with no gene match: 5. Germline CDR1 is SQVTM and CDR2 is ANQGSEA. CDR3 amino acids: CSVMTSGSYEQYF. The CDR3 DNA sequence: TGCAGCGTTATGACTAGCGGGTCGTACGAGCAGTACTTC.

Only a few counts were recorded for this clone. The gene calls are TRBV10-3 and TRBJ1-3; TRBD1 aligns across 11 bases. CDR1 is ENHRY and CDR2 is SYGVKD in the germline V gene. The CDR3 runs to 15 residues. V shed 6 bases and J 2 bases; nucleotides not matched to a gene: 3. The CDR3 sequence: CAIRDRGLTGNTIYF. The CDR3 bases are TGTGCCATCAGGGACAGGGGGCTTACTGGAAACACCATATATTTT.

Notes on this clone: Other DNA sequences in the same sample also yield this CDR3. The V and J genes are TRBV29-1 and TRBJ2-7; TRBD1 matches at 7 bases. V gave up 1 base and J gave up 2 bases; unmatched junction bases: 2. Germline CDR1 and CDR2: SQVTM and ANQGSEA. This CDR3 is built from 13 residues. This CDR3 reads CSVEGTGAYEQYF. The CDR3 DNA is TGCAGCGTTGAAGGGACAGGCGCCTACGAGCAGTACTTC.

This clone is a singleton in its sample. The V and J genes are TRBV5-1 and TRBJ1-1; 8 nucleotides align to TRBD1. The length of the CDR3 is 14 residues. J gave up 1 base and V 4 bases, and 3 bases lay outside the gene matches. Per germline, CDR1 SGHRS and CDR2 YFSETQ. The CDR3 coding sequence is TGCGCCAGCAGCAACACAGGGGGGAACACTGAAGCTTTCTTT. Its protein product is CASSNTGGNTEAFF.

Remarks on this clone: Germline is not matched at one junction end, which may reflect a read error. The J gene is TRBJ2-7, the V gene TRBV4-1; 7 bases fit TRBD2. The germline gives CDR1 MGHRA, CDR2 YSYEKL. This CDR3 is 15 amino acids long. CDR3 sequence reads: CASRQVGGGSYEQYF. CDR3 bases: TGCGCCAGCAGACAAGTTGGGGGAGGGAGCTACGAGCAGTACTTC.

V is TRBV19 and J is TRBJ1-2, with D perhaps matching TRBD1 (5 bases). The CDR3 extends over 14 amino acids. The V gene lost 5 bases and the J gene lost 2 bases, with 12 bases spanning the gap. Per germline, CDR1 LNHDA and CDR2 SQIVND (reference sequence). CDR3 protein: CASSPGHKNYGYTF. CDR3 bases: TGTGCCAGTAGTCCCGGACACAAGAACTATGGCTACACCTTC.

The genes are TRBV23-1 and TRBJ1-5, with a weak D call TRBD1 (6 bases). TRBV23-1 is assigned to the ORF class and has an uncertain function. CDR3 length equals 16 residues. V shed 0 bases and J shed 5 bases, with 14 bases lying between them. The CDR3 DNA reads TGCGCCAGCAGTCAATCAAACACAGGGAAATATCAGCCCCAGCATTTT. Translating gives CASSQSNTGKYQPQHF.

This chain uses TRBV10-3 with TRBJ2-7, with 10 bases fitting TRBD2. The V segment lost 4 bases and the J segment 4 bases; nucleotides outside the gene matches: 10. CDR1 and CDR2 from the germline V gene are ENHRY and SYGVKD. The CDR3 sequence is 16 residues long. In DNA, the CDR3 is TGTGCCATCAGTGCACTTCTAGCGGGAGATAGGTACGAGCAGTACTTC. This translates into CAISALLAGDRYEQYF.

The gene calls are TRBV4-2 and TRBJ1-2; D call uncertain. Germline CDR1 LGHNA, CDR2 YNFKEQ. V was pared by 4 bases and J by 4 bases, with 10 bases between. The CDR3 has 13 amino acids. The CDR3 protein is CASSPNLGYGYTF. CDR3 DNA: TGTGCCAGCAGCCCTAATCTAGGCTATGGCTACACCTTC.

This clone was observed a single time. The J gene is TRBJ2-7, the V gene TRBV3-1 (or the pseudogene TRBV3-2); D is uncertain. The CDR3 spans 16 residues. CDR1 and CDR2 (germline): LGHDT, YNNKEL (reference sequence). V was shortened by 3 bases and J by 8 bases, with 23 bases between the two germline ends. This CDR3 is CASSHDGLGPATQQYF. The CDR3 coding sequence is TGTGCCAGCAGCCATGACGGGCTCGGACCGGCGACCCAGCAGTACTTC.

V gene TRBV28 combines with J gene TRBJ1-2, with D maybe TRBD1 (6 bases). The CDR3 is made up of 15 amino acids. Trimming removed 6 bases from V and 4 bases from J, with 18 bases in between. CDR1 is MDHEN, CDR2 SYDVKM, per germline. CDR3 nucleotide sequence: TGTGCCAGCAGCCGAGTCCAGGGGCGCTCCTATGGCTACACCTTC. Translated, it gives CASSRVQGRSYGYTF.